Presented here are 6 T cell receptor beta chains from one specimen sequenced in a study of graft-versus-host responses after intestinal transplantation. Some clones are missing from TCRdb's copy, which holds only in-frame ones; the method was immunoSEQ multiplex PCR. In the table there are some 40,000 clones, about 91% of which are singletons. The source was PBMCs, collected 524 days after transplant. Receptors were obtained from a human patient who received an intestinal transplant, so some T cells may come from the graft donor.

The chain recombines TRBV6-5 with TRBJ2-7; D remains ambiguous. Germline CDR1 and CDR2: MNHEY and SVGAGI. This CDR3 is built from 12 residues. Trimming cost V 2 bases and J 3 bases, with 5 bases left between them. The CDR3 here is CASSYDFYEQYF. Here the CDR3 DNA reads TGTGCCAGCAGTTACGACTTCTACGAGCAGTACTTC.

The rearrangement uses TRBV5-4 and TRBJ1-2; D unresolved. V shed 0 bases and J shed 4 bases, with 19 bases lying between them. The CDR3 covers 17 residues. Germline lookup yields CDR1 SGHNT and CDR2 YYREEE (reference sequence). The CDR3 protein is CASSLGPPVLARYGYTF. In DNA form, the CDR3 reads TGTGCCAGCAGCTTGGGACCCCCAGTCCTGGCTCGCTATGGCTACACCTTC.

The chain employs TRBV5-5 and TRBJ1-1; D uncertain. Trimming removed 2 bases at V and 2 bases at J, with 1 base between. The CDR3 contains 11 residues. Germline assignment: CDR1 SGHKS and CDR2 YYEKEE (reference sequence). CDR3: CASSFNTEAFF. The CDR3 coding sequence is TGTGCCAGCAGCTTCAACACTGAAGCTTTCTTT.

This rearrangement joins TRBV15 to TRBJ2-1; 9 bases fit TRBD2. The V and J ends lost 8 bases and 1 base, in that order; junction bases with no gene match: 3. The CDR3 loop spans 14 amino acids. Germline V gene lookup returns CDR1 LNHNV and CDR2 YYDKDF (reference sequence). The CDR3 is CATLAGRSYNEQFF. The CDR3, as DNA: TGTGCCACCCTAGCGGGACGTTCCTACAATGAGCAGTTCTTC.

J is TRBJ1-1 and V is TRBV27; D unresolved. The germline gives CDR1 MNHEY, CDR2 SMNVEV (reference sequence). V lost 5 bases, J lost 7 bases, and 20 bases lay in between. This CDR3 spans 15 amino acids. CDR3 coding DNA: TGTGCCAGCAGTCCAAACTCGGGCGGTCTGGGTGAAGCTTTCTTT. It codes for CASSPNSGGLGEAFF.

The genes are TRBV7-3 and TRBJ2-7; a possible D gene is TRBD2 (5 bases). V was trimmed by 4 bases and J by 6 bases, leaving 13 bases between them. Germline V gene sequence: CDR1 SGHTA, CDR2 FQGTGA. This CDR3 is 13 amino acids long. In nucleotides, the CDR3 is TGTGCCAGCAGCTCGGATCCCCGGGGCGAGCAGTACTTC. This codes for CASSSDPRGEQYF.